This passage covers 31 T cell receptor beta chains from one sample sequenced in a study of OX40 agonist ivuxolimab in advanced cancers. TCRdb's copy holds only in-frame clones and misses some; the assay was immunoSEQ multiplex PCR. The table lists roughly 40,000 clones, approximately 90% of them singletons. This sample comprised CD4+ or CD8+ T cells sorted from blood, obtained in a trial of the OX40 agonist ivuxolimab. Receptor source: an adult with an advanced solid tumor such as melanoma, head and neck, liver or kidney cancer.

This chain connects TRBV30 to TRBJ2-1; the match to TRBD1 covers 7 bases. The germline V gene encodes CDR1 GTSNPN and CDR2 SVGIG (reference sequence). V was clipped by 5 bases and J by 10 bases; unmatched bases: 14. The CDR3 is 14 amino acids. CDR3 sequence (DNA): TGTGCCTGGGGACCGGCAGGGGGTTACGTGGAGCAGTTCTTC. Protein sequence: CAWGPAGGYVEQFF.

The chain uses TRBV11-3 and TRBJ2-2; D uncertain. V lost 2 bases, J lost 7 bases, and 11 bases lay in between. This CDR3 region has 14 residues. The V gene's germline CDR1 is SGHNT and CDR2 YENEEA. The DNA of the CDR3 is TGTGCCAGCAGCTTACGGTTGGGCAACGGGGAGCTGTTTTTT. It yields the protein CASSLRLGNGELFF.

The count of this clone is one. The V and J genes are TRBV9 and TRBJ2-1; 7 nucleotides match TRBD2. V lost 0 bases to trimming and J lost 6 bases; unmatched junction nucleotides: 3. CDR3 length: 14 residues. Germline CDR1 SGDLS, CDR2 YYNGEE. The DNA for the CDR3 is TGTGCCAGCAGCGTAGATGGGGAGGGCAATGAGCAGTTCTTC. It codes for CASSVDGEGNEQFF.

The chain joins TRBV5-1 to TRBJ1-5; the match to TRBD1 covers 9 bases. Unmatched junction bases numbered 6, after V lost 4 bases and J lost 4 bases. This CDR3 spans 15 amino acids. CDR1 is SGHRS, CDR2 YFSETQ, per germline. The CDR3 DNA sequence: TGCGCCAGCAGCACAGGACAGGGGATTAATCAGCCCCAGCATTTT. It encodes CASSTGQGINQPQHF.

To note about this clone: This same CDR3 is encoded by further DNA sequences in the sample. V and J are TRBV5-1 and TRBJ1-4, with D perhaps matching TRBD1 (6 bases). V dropped 4 bases and J dropped 5 bases, with 12 bases sitting between them. The germline V gene has CDR1 SGHRS and CDR2 YFSETQ. The CDR3 covers 14 residues. CDR3 DNA: TGCGCCAGCAGCCCGGGACAAGGGAATGAAAAACTGTTTTTT. It specifies CASSPGQGNEKLFF.

The chain joins TRBV28 to TRBJ1-5, with 7 bases identical to TRBD1. Looked up from germline, CDR1 is MDHEN and CDR2 is SYDVKM. CDR3 size: 14 residues. The V and J ends lost 6 bases and 2 bases, in that order; junction bases with no gene match: 4. CDR3 region: CASRTGLGNQPQHF. CDR3 nucleotides: TGTGCCAGCAGGACAGGGTTAGGCAATCAGCCCCAGCATTTT.

CDR3 residues: CASSRQAGANTEAFF. CDR3 bases: TGCGCCAGCAGCCGCCAGGCCGGGGCGAACACTGAAGCTTTCTTT. The rearrangement uses TRBV5-1 and TRBJ1-1; the D gene is possibly TRBD1 (5 bases). Germline CDR1 and CDR2: SGHRS and YFSETQ. V was trimmed by 4 bases and J by 1 base, leaving 14 bases between them. The CDR3 covers 15 residues.

J is TRBJ2-7 and V is TRBV15; 7 bases agree with TRBD1. Germline CDR1 is LNHNV and CDR2 is YYDKDF (reference sequence). The CDR3 length is 14 residues. V lost 2 bases and J lost 3; bases outside the gene matches: 4. The CDR3 sequence is CATSRYDRDYEQYF. In DNA form, the CDR3 reads TGTGCCACCAGCAGATATGACAGGGACTACGAGCAGTACTTC.

The rearrangement links TRBV29-1 to TRBJ1-1; TRBD1 aligns across 7 bases. This CDR3 has 13 residues. The ends lost 6 bases at V and 1 base at J; junction bases unmatched: 5. Looked up from germline, CDR1 is SQVTM and CDR2 is ANQGSEA. The CDR3 sequence is CSVDRATNTEAFF. For the CDR3, the DNA is TGCAGCGTCGACAGGGCGACGAACACTGAAGCTTTCTTT.

This clone was seen a handful of times. V usage is TRBV5-1 and J usage is TRBJ1-5, with D hard to call. This CDR3 has 17 amino acids. The germline V gene encodes CDR1 SGHRS and CDR2 YFSETQ. Trimming shortened V by 0 bases and J by 6 bases, and 19 bases separated the two germline ends. The CDR3: CASSLASWRSAIQPQHF. CDR3 coding DNA: TGCGCCAGCAGCTTGGCCAGTTGGCGGAGTGCTATTCAGCCCCAGCATTTT.

This clone came up once. CDR3 coding DNA: TGTGCCAGCTCACCAGCCCCAGGGACCTACGAGCAGTACTTC. Translated: CASSPAPGTYEQYF. The chain links TRBV18 to TRBJ2-7, with a weak D call TRBD1 (5 bases). Germline CDR1 KGHSH, CDR2 LQKENI. V lost 2 bases, J lost 2 bases, and 10 bases lay in between. This CDR3 is 14 amino acids long.

The genes are TRBV7-8 and TRBJ2-1; D gene ambiguous. Per the germline V gene, CDR1 is SGHVS and CDR2 is FQNEAQ. The CDR3 length is 13 residues. V lost 5 bases and J lost 6, with 11 bases in between. The CDR3 coding sequence is TGTGCCAGCAGCCCCACGTTCCTCAATGAGCAGTTCTTC. This codes for CASSPTFLNEQFF.

V usage is TRBV29-1 and J usage is TRBJ1-3; D possibly corresponds to TRBD1 (5 bases). The CDR3 totals 13 residues. Germline V gene sequence: CDR1 SQVTM, CDR2 ANQGSEA. The V and J ends lost 4 bases and 0 bases respectively, with 7 bases between them. This CDR3 is CSVAGGSGNTIYF. Here the CDR3 DNA reads TGCAGCGTTGCTGGGGGCTCTGGAAACACCATATATTTT.

V usage is TRBV18 and J usage is TRBJ1-3; TRBD1 aligns across 7 bases. Germline CDR1 and CDR2: KGHSH and LQKENI. There are 15 residues in the CDR3. Germline trimming cut 3 bases from V and 3 bases from J; bases unmatched to any gene: 5. The CDR3 DNA follows: TGTGCCAGCTCACCGCGACAGGGAGGTGGAAACACCATATATTTT. It translates to CASSPRQGGGNTIYF. The full variable domain, rest sourced from reference TRBV18 and TRBJ1-3, is NAGVMQNPRHLVRRRGQEARLRCSPMKGHSHVYWYRQLPEEGLKFMVYLQKENIIDESGMPKERFSAEFPKEGPSILRIQQVVRGDSAAYFCASSPRQGGGNTIYFGEGSWLTVV.

This chain joins TRBV27 and TRBJ2-5; TRBD1 matches 7 bases. The V gene's germline CDR1 is MNHEY and CDR2 SMNVEV (reference sequence). This CDR3 spans 13 amino acids. Trimming removed 3 bases from V and 2 bases from J; junction bases left unmatched: 0. For the CDR3, the DNA is TGTGCCAGCAGTTTCAGGGGGCAAGAGACCCAGTACTTC. Protein: CASSFRGQETQYF.

This rearrangement joins TRBV19 to TRBJ2-2; maybe TRBD2 (5 bases). The CDR3 is made up of 17 amino acids. V was clipped by 3 bases and J by 6 bases, with 20 bases between them. Germline V gene lookup returns CDR1 LNHDA and CDR2 SQIVND (reference sequence). CDR3 nucleotide sequence: TGTGCCAGTAGTATTAGACTCGGAGCGGTTCTTGCCGGGGAGCTGTTTTTT. Its protein is CASSIRLGAVLAGELFF.

The rearrangement uses TRBV10-1 and TRBJ2-3, with TRBD2 matching over 10 bases. The CDR3 consists of 17 residues. Looked up from germline, CDR1 is WNHNN and CDR2 is SYGVQD (reference sequence). Trimming took 3 bases from V and 5 from J; bases not matched to a gene: 11. The CDR3 sequence: CASSESASGRAGDTQYF. CDR3 DNA: TGCGCCAGCAGTGAATCGGCGAGCGGGAGGGCTGGAGATACGCAGTATTTT.

The V and J genes are TRBV4-1 and TRBJ2-1; possible D gene TRBD2, 5 bases. The CDR3 runs to 15 residues. Germline CDR1 MGHRA, CDR2 YSYEKL. Between the trimmed V and J ends, which lost 3 bases and 5 bases, there was a span of 14 bases. This CDR3 reads CASSHPLRGDNEQFF. In nucleotides, the CDR3 is TGCGCCAGCAGCCACCCACTACGGGGAGACAATGAGCAGTTCTTC.

J is TRBJ2-3 and V is TRBV5-1; D is possibly TRBD1 or TRBD2 (6 bases each). Trimming removed 4 bases at V and 2 bases at J, with 14 bases between. The CDR3 is 15 residues long. Germline loops: CDR1 SGHRS, CDR2 YFSETQ. CDR3 in DNA: TGCGCCAGCAGCCCGAAGGGGGGATCCACAGATACGCAGTATTTT. Its protein is CASSPKGGSTDTQYF.

V gene TRBV7-9 combines with J gene TRBJ2-7; 7 positions agree with TRBD1. The CDR3 runs to 16 residues. In germline, CDR1 is SEHNR, CDR2 FQNEAQ (reference sequence). Trimming at V came to 6 bases and at J to 3 bases, leaving 14 bases not matched to a gene. Here the CDR3 DNA reads TGTGCCAGCAGTTCCTGGTCAACAGGGGAAATCTACGAGCAGTACTTC. As protein: CASSSWSTGEIYEQYF.

V gene TRBV18 combines with J gene TRBJ2-2; D not resolved. V was trimmed by 6 bases and J by 2 bases, leaving 13 bases between them. The germline V gene has CDR1 KGHSH and CDR2 LQKENI. This CDR3 contains 15 residues. The CDR3 sequence is CASSHNPGNTGELFF. In DNA form, the CDR3 reads TGTGCCAGCTCCCACAACCCAGGAAACACCGGGGAGCTGTTTTTT.

V is TRBV9 and J is TRBJ2-2; D uncertain. Germline V gene sequence: CDR1 SGDLS, CDR2 YYNGEE. This CDR3 is 13 amino acids long. V was shortened by 4 bases and J by 9 bases, with 13 bases between the two germline ends. Written as DNA, the CDR3 is TGTGCCAGCAGCCCCCTCCTCATCAGGGAGCTGTTTTTT. Residues: CASSPLLIRELFF.

This clone was observed a few times. V gene TRBV19 combines with J gene TRBJ2-1, with D possibly being TRBD1 (6 bases). V lost 7 bases, J lost 3 bases, and 13 bases lay in between. CDR1 and CDR2 (germline): LNHDA, SQIVND (reference sequence). The CDR3 has 14 residues. CDR3 in amino acids: CASTSMDSYNEQFF. The DNA for the CDR3 is TGTGCCAGTACCTCCATGGACAGCTACAATGAGCAGTTCTTC. Filled out from reference TRBV19 and TRBJ2-1, the complete variable domain reads DGGITQSPKYLFRKEGQNVTLSCEQNLNHDAMYWYRQDPGQGLRLIYYSQIVNDFQKGDIAEGYSVSREKKESFPLTVTSAQKNPTAFYLCASTSMDSYNEQFFGPGTRLTVL.

This clone has just a few counts. The chain is built from TRBV6-5 and TRBJ1-6; no definite D call. The CDR3 contains 15 residues. Germline assignment: CDR1 MNHEY and CDR2 SVGAGI. Trimming pared 1 base from V and 10 bases from J, leaving 14 bases between. The CDR3 protein is CASSYLSGFVSPLHF. The CDR3 DNA follows: TGTGCCAGCAGTTACTTGTCGGGGTTTGTGTCACCCCTCCACTTT.

This rearrangement joins TRBV18 to TRBJ2-7; 9 bases line up with TRBD2. This CDR3 is 16 amino acids long. Germline V CDR1 and CDR2: KGHSH, LQKENI. Trimming removed 3 bases from V and 9 bases from J; junction bases left unmatched: 15. As DNA, the CDR3 is TGTGCCAGCTCACCCCCCTTAATAGCGGGAGTTCGGTTGCAGTACTTC. It encodes CASSPPLIAGVRLQYF. The full variable domain, rest sourced from reference TRBV18 and TRBJ2-7, is NAGVMQNPRHLVRRRGQEARLRCSPMKGHSHVYWYRQLPEEGLKFMVYLQKENIIDESGMPKERFSAEFPKEGPSILRIQQVVRGDSAAYFCASSPPLIAGVRLQYFGPGTRLTVT.

The chain uses TRBV29-1 and TRBJ2-1; no definite D call. The length of the CDR3 is 12 residues. V was clipped by 8 bases and J by 6 bases, with 14 bases between them. Germline V gene sequence: CDR1 SQVTM, CDR2 ANQGSEA. The CDR3 loop is CSTWGGFNEQFF. The CDR3 DNA sequence: TGCAGCACCTGGGGTGGGTTCAATGAGCAGTTCTTC.

The V gene is TRBV5-1, the J gene TRBJ1-5; 8 bases fit TRBD1. The CDR3 is made up of 14 amino acids. J gave up 6 bases and V 4 bases, and 6 bases lay outside the gene matches. Germline V gene lookup returns CDR1 SGHRS and CDR2 YFSETQ. The CDR3 spells CASSPGQGGQPQHF. The CDR3 DNA sequence: TGCGCCAGCAGCCCCGGACAGGGCGGTCAGCCCCAGCATTTT.

The rearrangement joins TRBV5-6 to TRBJ2-2; TRBD1 matches 7 bases. This CDR3 comprises 15 residues. Trimming took 4 bases from V and 3 from J; bases not matched to a gene: 6. CDR1 and CDR2 from the germline V gene are SGHDT and YYEEEE. The CDR3 sequence: CASSRDRLDTGELFF. The CDR3 bases are TGTGCCAGCAGCAGGGACAGACTGGACACCGGGGAGCTGTTTTTT.

This clone has just a few counts. CDR3 protein: CASSAAGAVPLHF. The CDR3 nucleotides are TGTGCCAGCAGCGCCGCCGGTGCCGTACCCCTCCACTTT. This chain connects TRBV7-2 to TRBJ1-6; D gene uncertain. V lost 5 bases to trimming and J lost 12 bases, with 14 bases between them. The CDR3 loop spans 13 amino acids. The germline CDR1 and CDR2 sequences are SGHTA and FQGNSA.

The V and J genes are TRBV2 and TRBJ2-1, with D perhaps matching TRBD1 or TRBD2 (5 bases each). Trimming pared 7 bases from V and 4 bases from J, leaving 11 bases between. Germline V gene lookup returns CDR1 SNHLY and CDR2 FYNNEI. The CDR3 spans 13 residues. The CDR3 spells CASKQEAYNEQFF. CDR3 sequence (DNA): TGTGCCAGCAAACAGGAGGCTTACAATGAGCAGTTCTTC.

The chain carries TRBV28 and TRBJ1-4; TRBD1 aligns across 10 bases. The CDR3 runs 16 residues. The V gene's germline CDR1 is MDHEN and CDR2 SYDVKM. V lost 3 bases, J lost 10 bases, and 11 bases stayed unmatched. As DNA, the CDR3 is TGTGCCAGCAGTTTCTTCGACAGGGGGCCTTTCAGAAAACTGTTTTTT. It is translated as CASSFFDRGPFRKLFF.